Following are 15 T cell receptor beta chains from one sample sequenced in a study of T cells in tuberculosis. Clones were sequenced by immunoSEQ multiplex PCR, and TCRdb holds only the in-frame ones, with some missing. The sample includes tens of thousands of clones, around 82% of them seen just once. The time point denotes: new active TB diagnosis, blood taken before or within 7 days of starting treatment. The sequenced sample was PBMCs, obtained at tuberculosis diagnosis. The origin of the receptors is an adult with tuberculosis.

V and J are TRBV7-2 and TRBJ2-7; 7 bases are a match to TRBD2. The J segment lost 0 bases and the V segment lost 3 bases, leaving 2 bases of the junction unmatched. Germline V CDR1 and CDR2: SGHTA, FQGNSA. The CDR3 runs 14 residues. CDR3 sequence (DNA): TGTGCCAGCAGCTTCGGGACTATCTCCTACGAGCAGTACTTC. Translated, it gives CASSFGTISYEQYF.

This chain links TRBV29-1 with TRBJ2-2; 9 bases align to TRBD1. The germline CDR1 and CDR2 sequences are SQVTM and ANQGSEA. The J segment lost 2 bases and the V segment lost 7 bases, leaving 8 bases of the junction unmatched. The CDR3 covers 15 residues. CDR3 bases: TGCAGCGCCGCAGGGGGACAGGGAAACACCGGGGAGCTGTTTTTT. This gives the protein CSAAGGQGNTGELFF.

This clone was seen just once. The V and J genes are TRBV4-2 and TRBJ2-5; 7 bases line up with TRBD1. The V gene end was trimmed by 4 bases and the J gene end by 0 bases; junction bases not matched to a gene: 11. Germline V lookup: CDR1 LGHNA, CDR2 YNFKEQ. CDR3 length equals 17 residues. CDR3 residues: CASSRQGQTSYQETQYF. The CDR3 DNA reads TGTGCCAGCAGCCGGCAGGGACAGACATCCTACCAAGAGACCCAGTACTTC.

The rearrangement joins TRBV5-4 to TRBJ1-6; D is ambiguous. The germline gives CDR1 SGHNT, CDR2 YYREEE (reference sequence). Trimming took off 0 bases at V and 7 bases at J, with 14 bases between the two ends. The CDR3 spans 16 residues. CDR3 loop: CASSLDWAGKNSPLHF. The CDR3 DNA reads TGTGCCAGCAGCTTGGATTGGGCCGGGAAAAATTCACCCCTCCACTTT.

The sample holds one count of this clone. The DNA for the CDR3 is TGTGCCAGCAGTCTAGGGTCCAGGGGGTATCTGAAAGCTTTCTTT. The encoded protein is CASSLGSRGYLKAFF. This sequence joins TRBV9 and TRBJ1-1, with 7 bases identical to TRBD1. This CDR3 spans 15 amino acids. The germline V gene has CDR1 SGDLS and CDR2 YYNGEE. The trim removed 5 bases at V and 9 bases at J, leaving 16 bases unmatched.

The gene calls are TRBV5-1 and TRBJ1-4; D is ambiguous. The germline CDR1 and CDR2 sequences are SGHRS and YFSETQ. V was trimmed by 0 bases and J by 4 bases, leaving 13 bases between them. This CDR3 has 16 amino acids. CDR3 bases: TGCGCCAGCAGCTTGGCTCGGACGGAGGGTAATGAAAAACTGTTTTTT. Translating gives CASSLARTEGNEKLFF.

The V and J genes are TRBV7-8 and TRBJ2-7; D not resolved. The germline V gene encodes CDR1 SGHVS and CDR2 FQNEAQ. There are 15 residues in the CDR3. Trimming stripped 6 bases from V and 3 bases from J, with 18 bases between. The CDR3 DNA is TGTGCCAGCAGACATATCCGTACCAGTATCTACGAGCAGTACTTC. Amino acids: CASRHIRTSIYEQYF.

Here the CDR3 DNA reads TGTGCCAGCAGCCCGAAGACAGGGGGAGCACCCCTCCACTTT. Amino acid sequence: CASSPKTGGAPLHF. This chain joins TRBV7-2 and TRBJ1-6; 9 bases are a match to TRBD1. Germline trimming cut 5 bases from V and 11 bases from J; bases unmatched to any gene: 7. There are 14 residues in the CDR3. CDR1 and CDR2 (germline): SGHTA, FQGNSA.

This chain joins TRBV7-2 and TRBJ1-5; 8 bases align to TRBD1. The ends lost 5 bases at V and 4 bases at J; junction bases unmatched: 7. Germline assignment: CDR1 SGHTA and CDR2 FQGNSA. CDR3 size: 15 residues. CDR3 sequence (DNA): TGTGCCAGCAGCCCCCCGGACAGGGTTAATCAGCCCCAGCATTTT. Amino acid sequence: CASSPPDRVNQPQHF. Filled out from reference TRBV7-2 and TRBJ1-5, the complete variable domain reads GAGVSQSPSNKVTEKGKDVELRCDPISGHTALYWYRQSLGQGLEFLIYFQGNSAPDKSGLPSDRFSAERTGGSVSTLTIQRTQQEDSAVYLCASSPPDRVNQPQHFGDGTRLSIL.

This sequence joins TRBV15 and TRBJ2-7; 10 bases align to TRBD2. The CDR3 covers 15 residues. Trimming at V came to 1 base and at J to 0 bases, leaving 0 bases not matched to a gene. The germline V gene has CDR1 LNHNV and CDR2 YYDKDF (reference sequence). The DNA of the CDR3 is TGTGCCACCAGCAGAGGGACTAGCGGCTCCTACGAGCAGTACTTC. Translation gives CATSRGTSGSYEQYF.

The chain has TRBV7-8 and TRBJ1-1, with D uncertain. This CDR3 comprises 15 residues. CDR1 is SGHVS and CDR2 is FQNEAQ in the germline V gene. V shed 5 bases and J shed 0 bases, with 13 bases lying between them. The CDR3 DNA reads TGTGCCAGCAGCCCGGAGCGGTGGCTGAACACTGAAGCTTTCTTT. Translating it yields CASSPERWLNTEAFF. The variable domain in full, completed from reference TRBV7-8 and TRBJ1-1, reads GAGVSQSPRYKVAKRGQDVALRCDPISGHVSLFWYQQALGQGPEFLTYFQNEAQLDKSGLPSDRFFAERPEGSVSTLKIQRTQQEDSAVYLCASSPERWLNTEAFFGQGTRLTVV.

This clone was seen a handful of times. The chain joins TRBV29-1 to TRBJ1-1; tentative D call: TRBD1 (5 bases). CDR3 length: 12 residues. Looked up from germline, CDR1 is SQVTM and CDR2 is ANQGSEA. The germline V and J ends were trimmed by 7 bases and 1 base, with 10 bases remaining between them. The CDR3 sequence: CSGGHSNTEAFF. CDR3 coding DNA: TGCAGCGGCGGACACTCGAACACTGAAGCTTTCTTT. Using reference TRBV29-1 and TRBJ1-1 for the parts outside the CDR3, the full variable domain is SAVISQKPSRDICQRGTSLTIQCQVDSQVTMMFWYRQQPGQSLTLIATANQGSEATYESGFVIDKFPISRPNLTFSTLTVSNMSPEDSSIYLCSGGHSNTEAFFGQGTRLTVV.

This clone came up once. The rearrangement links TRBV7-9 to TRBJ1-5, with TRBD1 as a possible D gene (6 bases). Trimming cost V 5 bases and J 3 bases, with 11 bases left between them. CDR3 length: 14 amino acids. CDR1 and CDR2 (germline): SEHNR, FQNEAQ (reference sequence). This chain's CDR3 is CASSPGQINQPQHF. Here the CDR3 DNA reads TGTGCCAGCAGCCCCGGACAGATCAATCAGCCCCAGCATTTT. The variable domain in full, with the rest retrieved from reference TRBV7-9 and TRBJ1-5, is DTGVSQNPRHKITKRGQNVTFRCDPISEHNRLYWYRQTLGQGPEFLTYFQNEAQLEKSRLLSDRFSAERPKGSFSTLEIQRTEQGDSAMYLCASSPGQINQPQHFGDGTRLSIL.

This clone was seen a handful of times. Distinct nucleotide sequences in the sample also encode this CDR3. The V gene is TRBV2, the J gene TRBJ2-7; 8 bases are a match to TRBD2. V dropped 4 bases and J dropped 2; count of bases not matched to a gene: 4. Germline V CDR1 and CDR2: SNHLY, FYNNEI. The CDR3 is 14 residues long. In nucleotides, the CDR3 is TGTGCCAGCAGTGTCGATAGCGGGGCCTACGAGCAGTACTTC. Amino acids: CASSVDSGAYEQYF.

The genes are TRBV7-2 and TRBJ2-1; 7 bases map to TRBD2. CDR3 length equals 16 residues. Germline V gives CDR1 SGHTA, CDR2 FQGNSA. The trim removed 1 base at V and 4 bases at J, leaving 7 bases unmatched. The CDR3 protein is CASSLVRLAVYNEQFF. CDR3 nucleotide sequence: TGTGCCAGCAGCTTAGTAAGACTAGCAGTTTACAATGAGCAGTTCTTC. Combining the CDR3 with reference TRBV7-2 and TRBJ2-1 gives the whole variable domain GAGVSQSPSNKVTEKGKDVELRCDPISGHTALYWYRQSLGQGLEFLIYFQGNSAPDKSGLPSDRFSAERTGGSVSTLTIQRTQQEDSAVYLCASSLVRLAVYNEQFFGPGTRLTVL.